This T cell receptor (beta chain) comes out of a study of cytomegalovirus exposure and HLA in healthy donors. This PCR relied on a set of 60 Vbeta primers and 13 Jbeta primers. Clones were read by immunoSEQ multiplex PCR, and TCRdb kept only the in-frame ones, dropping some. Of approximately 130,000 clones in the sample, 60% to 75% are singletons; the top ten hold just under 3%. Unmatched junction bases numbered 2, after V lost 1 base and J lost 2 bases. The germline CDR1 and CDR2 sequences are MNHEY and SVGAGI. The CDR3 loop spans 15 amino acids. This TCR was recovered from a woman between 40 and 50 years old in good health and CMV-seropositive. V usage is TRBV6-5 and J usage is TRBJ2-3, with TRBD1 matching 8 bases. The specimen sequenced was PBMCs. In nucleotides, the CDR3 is TGTGCCAGCAGTTACTGGGGACAGGACACAGATACGCAGTATTTT. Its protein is CASSYWGQDTDTQYF.